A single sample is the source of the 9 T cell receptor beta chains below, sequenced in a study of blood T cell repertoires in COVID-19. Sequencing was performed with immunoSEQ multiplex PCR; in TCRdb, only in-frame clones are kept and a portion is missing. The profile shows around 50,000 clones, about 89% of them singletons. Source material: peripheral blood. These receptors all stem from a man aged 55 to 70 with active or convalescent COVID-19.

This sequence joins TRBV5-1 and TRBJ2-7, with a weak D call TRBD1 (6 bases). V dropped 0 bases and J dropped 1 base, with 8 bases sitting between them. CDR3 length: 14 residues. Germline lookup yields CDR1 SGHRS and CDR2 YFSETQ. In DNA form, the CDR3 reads TGCGCCAGCAGCTTGGCGGGACAATCCTACGAGCAGTACTTC. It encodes CASSLAGQSYEQYF.

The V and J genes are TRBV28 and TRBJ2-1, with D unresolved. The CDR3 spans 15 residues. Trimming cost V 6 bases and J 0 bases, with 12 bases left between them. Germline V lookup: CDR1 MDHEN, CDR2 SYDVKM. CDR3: CASSPIRSSYNEQFF. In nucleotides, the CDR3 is TGTGCCAGCAGCCCGATCCGGAGCTCCTACAATGAGCAGTTCTTC. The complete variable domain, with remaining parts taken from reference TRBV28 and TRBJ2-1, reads DVKVTQSSRYLVKRTGEKVFLECVQDMDHENMFWYRQDPGLGLRLIYFSYDVKMKEKGDIPEGYSVSREKKERFSLILESASTNQTSMYLCASSPIRSSYNEQFFGPGTRLTVL.

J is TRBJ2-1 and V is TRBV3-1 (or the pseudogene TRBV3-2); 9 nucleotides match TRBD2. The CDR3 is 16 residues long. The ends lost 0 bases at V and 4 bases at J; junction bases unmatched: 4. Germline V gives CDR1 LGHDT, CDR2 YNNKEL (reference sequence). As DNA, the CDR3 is TGTGCCAGCAGCCAAGAGGGGAGCGGGGGGTACAATGAGCAGTTCTTC. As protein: CASSQEGSGGYNEQFF.

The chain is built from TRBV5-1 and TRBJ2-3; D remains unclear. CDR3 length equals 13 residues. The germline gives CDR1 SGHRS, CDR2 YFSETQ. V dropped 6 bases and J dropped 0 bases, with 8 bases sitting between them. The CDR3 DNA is TGCGCCAGCACTGTGGAGAGCACAGATACGCAGTATTTT. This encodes CASTVESTDTQYF.

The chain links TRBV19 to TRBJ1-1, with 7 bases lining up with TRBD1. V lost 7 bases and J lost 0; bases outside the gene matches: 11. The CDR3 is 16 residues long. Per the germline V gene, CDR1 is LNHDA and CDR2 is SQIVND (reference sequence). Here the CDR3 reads CASTTTDRNMNTEAFF. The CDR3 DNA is TGTGCCAGTACCACCACGGACAGGAACATGAACACTGAAGCTTTCTTT.

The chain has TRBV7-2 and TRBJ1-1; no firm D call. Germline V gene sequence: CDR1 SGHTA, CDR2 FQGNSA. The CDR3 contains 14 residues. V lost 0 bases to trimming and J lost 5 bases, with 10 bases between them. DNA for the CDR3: TGTGCCAGCAGCTTAGCCCCCGGGGTGACTGAAGCTTTCTTT. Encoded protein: CASSLAPGVTEAFF.

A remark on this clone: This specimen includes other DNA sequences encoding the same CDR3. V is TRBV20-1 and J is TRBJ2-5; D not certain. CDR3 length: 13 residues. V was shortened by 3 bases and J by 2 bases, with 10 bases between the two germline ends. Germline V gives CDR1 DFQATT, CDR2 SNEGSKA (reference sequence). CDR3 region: CSASLSGQETQYF. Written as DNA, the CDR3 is TGCAGTGCTAGTCTCTCAGGTCAAGAGACCCAGTACTTC.

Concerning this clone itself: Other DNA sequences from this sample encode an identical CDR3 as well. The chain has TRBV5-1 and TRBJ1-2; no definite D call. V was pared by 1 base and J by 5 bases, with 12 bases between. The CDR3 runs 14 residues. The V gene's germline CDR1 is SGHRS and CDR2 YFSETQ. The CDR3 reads CASSLSAGGYGYTF. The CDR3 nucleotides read TGCGCCAGCAGCTTGTCGGCAGGAGGGTATGGCTACACCTTC. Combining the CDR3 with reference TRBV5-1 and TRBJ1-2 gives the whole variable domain KAGVTQTPRYLIKTRGQQVTLSCSPISGHRSVSWYQQTPGQGLQFLFEYFSETQRNKGNFPGRFSGRQFSNSRSEMNVSTLELGDSALYLCASSLSAGGYGYTFGSGTRLTVV.

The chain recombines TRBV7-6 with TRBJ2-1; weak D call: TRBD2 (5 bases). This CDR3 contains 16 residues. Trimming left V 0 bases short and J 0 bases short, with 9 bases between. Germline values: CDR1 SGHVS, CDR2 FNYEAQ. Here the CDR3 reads CASSLAAGGSYNEQFF. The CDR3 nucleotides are TGTGCCAGCAGCTTAGCCGCGGGTGGCTCCTACAATGAGCAGTTCTTC.